These 5 T cell receptor beta chains were all obtained from the same sample, sequenced in a study of CD8 T cells in ankylosing spondylitis. TCRdb processed the 5' RACE reads anew with MiXCR; each CDR3 protein has one entry. The data contain under 120,000 distinct CDR3 sequences, 24% of them singletons. Input material: synovial fluid, either unsorted or a sorted T cell fraction (not recorded which). All receptors derive from a male donor with ankylosing spondylitis.

The table lists this clonotype with a few counts. The chain couples TRBV25-1 to TRBJ2-1; tentatively, D is TRBD1 (5 bases). Trimming took off 4 bases at V and 4 bases at J, with 8 bases between the two ends. The CDR3 consists of 13 residues. CDR1 and CDR2 (germline): MGHDK, SYGVNS. The CDR3 nucleotides are TGTGCCAGCAGTGGGACACCTTACAATGAGCAGTTCTTC. This gives the protein CASSGTPYNEQFF.

This clonotype was seen more than once but under ten times. The chain is built from TRBV27 and TRBJ1-5, with 10 bases identical to TRBD1. In germline, CDR1 is MNHEY, CDR2 SMNVEV (reference sequence). There are 16 residues in the CDR3. V shed 6 bases, J shed 7 bases, and the junction held 12 bases outside the gene matches. The CDR3 sequence is CASSPEGTGDRQPQHF. The CDR3 DNA sequence: TGTGCCAGCAGCCCAGAAGGGACAGGGGATAGGCAGCCCCAGCATTTT.

This clonotype was counted ten times or more. The chain joins TRBV3-1 to TRBJ2-3; unclear D gene. Trimming removed 1 base from V and 1 base from J, with 3 bases in between. This CDR3 comprises 13 residues. Per germline, CDR1 LGHDT and CDR2 YNNKEL (reference sequence). The CDR3 here is CASSQAGTDTQYF. The CDR3 DNA reads TGTGCCAGCAGCCAAGCTGGCACAGATACGCAGTATTTT.

CDR3 coding DNA: TGCGCCAGCAGCCCCTCGGGCTTAGTAGAAAGCTCCTACAATGAGCAGTTCTTC. The encoded protein is CASSPSGLVESSYNEQFF. This chain joins TRBV5-1 and TRBJ2-1; unclear D gene. V was shortened by 4 bases and J by 0 bases, with 20 bases between the two germline ends. Per germline, CDR1 SGHRS and CDR2 YFSETQ. The CDR3 is 18 residues long. The whole variable domain, filled in from reference TRBV5-1 and TRBJ2-1, reads KAGVTQTPRYLIKTRGQQVTLSCSPISGHRSVSWYQQTPGQGLQFLFEYFSETQRNKGNFPGRFSGRQFSNSRSEMNVSTLELGDSALYLCASSPSGLVESSYNEQFFGPGTRLTVL.

The gene calls are TRBV18 and TRBJ2-5; TRBD1 is a possible D gene (6 bases). CDR1 is KGHSH and CDR2 is LQKENI in the germline V gene. Trimming cost V 1 base and J 5 bases, with 11 bases left between them. The CDR3 extends over 14 amino acids. The CDR3 sequence: CASSPRQAQETQYF. The CDR3 region has the DNA TGTGCCAGCTCACCACGACAGGCCCAGGAGACCCAGTACTTC. The variable domain in full, completed from reference TRBV18 and TRBJ2-5, reads NAGVMQNPRHLVRRRGQEARLRCSPMKGHSHVYWYRQLPEEGLKFMVYLQKENIIDESGMPKERFSAEFPKEGPSILRIQQVVRGDSAAYFCASSPRQAQETQYFGPGTRLLVL.